This TCR beta chain is drawn from a study of cytotoxic CD8 clonotypes in ibrutinib-treated CLL. Study-wide background: Among the patients, roughly 12 presented as relapsed/refractory and fewer than 16 as treatment-naive; around 17 showed unmutated IGHV.

Study-wide findings and caveats: At ibrutinib response, clonality increased, and at progression it declined back toward baseline.

Concerning this clone: Its antigen is unidentified.

Data came from immunoSEQ multiplex PCR; TCRdb stores just in-frame clones and leaves some out. The table includes just under 70,000 clones, 68% detected once. The sequences come from PBMCs, collected after 12 months of ibrutinib treatment. The clonotype originates from a human donor with chronic lymphocytic leukemia.

The CDR3 coding sequence is TGTGCCAGCAGTTACGGGACAGGGGATCAGCCCCAGCATTTT. It codes for CASSYGTGDQPQHF. J is TRBJ1-5 and V is TRBV6-5; 10 nucleotides agree with TRBD1. V gave up 2 bases and J gave up 5 bases; unmatched junction bases: 0. Germline CDR1 is MNHEY and CDR2 is SVGAGI. The CDR3 extends over 14 amino acids.